What follows are 30 T cell receptor beta chains derived from one specimen sequenced in a study of cytomegalovirus exposure and HLA in healthy donors. The PCR employed 60 Vbeta primers together with 13 Jbeta primers. Profiled with immunoSEQ multiplex PCR; TCRdb holds only in-frame clones, not every one. The sample lists over 150,000 clones, more than 75% occurring once. The material sequenced was PBMCs. The receptors derive from a man aged 30 to 39 in good health and CMV-seropositive.

The rearrangement joins TRBV6-1 to TRBJ1-3, with 8 bases lining up with TRBD1. The V gene's germline CDR1 is MNHNS and CDR2 SASEGT. This CDR3 is built from 16 residues. V gave up 4 bases and J gave up 0 bases; unmatched junction bases: 5. The CDR3 region has the DNA TGTGCCAGCAGTGTTCAGGGGGCCACCTCTGGAAACACCATATATTTT. This gives the protein CASSVQGATSGNTIYF.

The chain couples TRBV2 to TRBJ1-1, with a possible D match to TRBD1 (6 bases). The CDR3 consists of 13 residues. The germline CDR1 and CDR2 sequences are SNHLY and FYNNEI. Deletions cut 4 bases from V and 6 bases from J, with 12 bases between. This CDR3 is CASSVEAGAEAFF. The CDR3 nucleotides read TGTGCCAGCAGTGTAGAGGCAGGGGCTGAAGCTTTCTTT.

The chain links TRBV27 to TRBJ2-6; 7 nucleotides agree with TRBD1. The germline CDR1 and CDR2 sequences are MNHEY and SMNVEV (reference sequence). The CDR3 length is 15 residues. Germline trimming cut 2 bases from V and 4 bases from J; bases unmatched to any gene: 2. The CDR3 nucleotides are TGTGCCAGCAGTTTAGGGACAGCAGGGGCCAACGTCCTGACTTTC. Amino acids: CASSLGTAGANVLTF.

The J gene is TRBJ2-5, the V gene TRBV5-1; D is possibly TRBD2 (7 bases). The CDR3 spans 15 residues. The germline CDR1 and CDR2 sequences are SGHRS and YFSETQ. Between the trimmed V and J ends, which lost 0 bases and 2 bases, there was a span of 11 bases. In DNA, the CDR3 is TGCGCCAGCAGCTTGGGCGGGGGCGGTCAAGAGACCCAGTACTTC. Its protein is CASSLGGGGQETQYF.

The J gene is TRBJ2-7, the V gene TRBV7-3, with TRBD1 matching 9 bases. CDR3 length: 19 residues. Germline CDR1 and CDR2: SGHTA and FQGTGA. V shed 2 bases, J shed 2 bases, and the junction held 16 bases outside the gene matches. The CDR3 region is CASSLDGRGTGPVTYEQYV. In DNA form, the CDR3 reads TGTGCCAGCAGCTTAGATGGAAGGGGGACAGGGCCTGTAACCTACGAGCAGTACGTC.

V usage is TRBV9 and J usage is TRBJ2-5, with 8 bases lining up with TRBD1. This CDR3 has 17 amino acids. V shed 0 bases, J shed 5 bases, and the junction held 12 bases outside the gene matches. Germline V CDR1 and CDR2: SGDLS, YYNGEE. The CDR3 protein is CASSVDPRGTGRETQYF. In nucleotides, the CDR3 is TGTGCCAGCAGCGTAGACCCTCGCGGGACAGGCCGGGAGACCCAGTACTTC.

The V gene is TRBV14, the J gene TRBJ2-1; 12 positions match TRBD2. This CDR3 comprises 16 residues. The V gene's germline CDR1 is SGHDN and CDR2 FVKESK. Unmatched junction bases numbered 7, after V lost 4 bases and J lost 6 bases. The CDR3 nucleotides are TGTGCCAGCAGCCGACTAGCGGGGGCGTCTGGCAATGAGCAGTTCTTC. Protein product: CASSRLAGASGNEQFF.

A single count supports this clone. The rearrangement links TRBV2 to TRBJ2-7, with TRBD2 matching over 7 bases. The CDR3 consists of 11 residues. Unmatched junction bases numbered 4, after V lost 7 bases and J lost 7 bases. The germline V gene encodes CDR1 SNHLY and CDR2 FYNNEI. The CDR3 region has the DNA TGTGCCAGCAAGGCCGGGGGGGAGCAGTACTTC. It is translated as CASKAGGEQYF. The full variable domain, in which reference TRBV2 and TRBJ2-7 provide the parts outside the CDR3, is EPEVTQTPSHQVTQMGQEVILRCVPISNHLYFYWYRQILGQKVEFLVSFYNNEISEKSEIFDDQFSVERPDGSNFTLKIRSTKLEDSAMYFCASKAGGEQYFGPGTRLTVT.

V is TRBV7-9 and J is TRBJ2-1; D unresolved. V lost 1 base to trimming and J lost 10 bases, with 14 bases between them. Germline values: CDR1 SEHNR, CDR2 FQNEAQ (reference sequence). The CDR3 is 14 amino acids. The chain's CDR3 is CASSLELNQAEQFF. Written as DNA, the CDR3 is TGTGCCAGCAGCTTAGAGTTAAATCAGGCCGAGCAGTTCTTC.

The J gene is TRBJ2-7, the V gene TRBV5-5, with D perhaps matching TRBD2 (5 bases). Germline values: CDR1 SGHKS, CDR2 YYEKEE (reference sequence). The CDR3 covers 14 residues. Trimming shortened V by 0 bases and J by 9 bases, and 16 bases separated the two germline ends. The CDR3 DNA reads as TGTGCCAGCAGCTTGGGGCGGGCCCCCATTGGGCAGTACGTC. Amino acids: CASSLGRAPIGQYV.

This sequence joins TRBV27 and TRBJ1-2, with D perhaps TRBD1 (6 bases). From germline, CDR1 is MNHEY and CDR2 SMNVEV (reference sequence). Trimming removed 5 bases from V and 4 bases from J, with 11 bases in between. The CDR3 spans 13 residues. CDR3 protein: CASSPGQFYGYTF. CDR3 bases: TGTGCCAGCAGTCCAGGACAGTTCTATGGCTACACCTTC.

The rearrangement joins TRBV5-1 to TRBJ2-5; TRBD2 agrees at 14 bases. V lost 4 bases, J lost 4 bases, and 6 bases stayed unmatched. Germline V gene sequence: CDR1 SGHRS, CDR2 YFSETQ. This CDR3 comprises 16 residues. CDR3 protein: CASSEGLAGGGETQYF. Written as DNA, the CDR3 is TGCGCCAGCAGCGAAGGACTAGCGGGAGGTGGAGAGACCCAGTACTTC.

J is TRBJ1-1 and V is TRBV4-3; 7 nucleotides agree with TRBD1. Germline CDR1 reads LGHNA; CDR2 reads YSLEER. V gave up 6 bases and J gave up 1 base; unmatched junction bases: 8. The CDR3 consists of 15 residues. CDR3 DNA: TGCGCCAGCAGAGCGACAGGGATGGGGAACACTGAAGCTTTCTTT. The encoded protein is CASRATGMGNTEAFF.

This chain connects TRBV7-9 to TRBJ2-1, with 9 bases aligning to TRBD2. CDR3 size: 15 residues. Trimming took 4 bases from V and 9 from J; bases not matched to a gene: 10. Germline V gene lookup returns CDR1 SEHNR and CDR2 FQNEAQ (reference sequence). CDR3 amino acids: CASSSLAGGRIEQFF. The CDR3 bases are TGTGCCAGCAGCTCCCTGGCGGGAGGGCGGATTGAGCAGTTCTTC.

The table lists this clone with a count of one. This chain joins TRBV9 and TRBJ1-1, with D uncertain. Trimming pared 0 bases from V and 2 bases from J, leaving 14 bases between. Germline CDR1 reads SGDLS; CDR2 reads YYNGEE. The CDR3 extends over 16 amino acids. The CDR3 spells CASSVEREVPNTEAFF. The CDR3 DNA is TGTGCCAGCAGCGTAGAGAGGGAGGTCCCAAACACTGAAGCTTTCTTT. Combining the CDR3 with reference TRBV9 and TRBJ1-1 gives the whole variable domain DSGVTQTPKHLITATGQRVTLRCSPRSGDLSVYWYQQSLDQGLQFLIQYYNGEERAKGNILERFSAQQFPDLHSELNLSSLELGDSALYFCASSVEREVPNTEAFFGQGTRLTVV.

A word on this clone: One end of the junction is discordant with germline, which a read error may explain. The chain is built from TRBV7-9 and TRBJ1-4; 7 nucleotides match TRBD1. This CDR3 is 16 amino acids long. Germline CDR1 is SEHNR and CDR2 is FQNEAQ (reference sequence). The CDR3 loop reads CSSSPSTGLGNEKLFF. The DNA of the CDR3 is TGTTCCAGCAGCCCTTCGACAGGGCTGGGTAATGAAAAACTGTTTTTT.

V and J are TRBV30 and TRBJ2-3; 10 nucleotides align to TRBD2. V was clipped by 3 bases and J by 1 base; unmatched bases: 13. The length of the CDR3 is 18 residues. The germline V gene has CDR1 GTSNPN and CDR2 SVGIG (reference sequence). The CDR3 loop is CAWRPASGSKFGTDTQYF. CDR3 DNA: TGTGCCTGGAGGCCGGCTAGCGGGAGTAAGTTCGGCACAGATACGCAGTATTTT.

The table lists this clone with a few counts. V is TRBV6-5 and J is TRBJ2-3; 8 positions match TRBD1. Germline V gives CDR1 MNHEY, CDR2 SVGAGI. The CDR3 length is 15 residues. The V gene end was trimmed by 0 bases and the J gene end by 4 bases; junction bases not matched to a gene: 3. The CDR3 sequence is CASSYSTQGADTQYF. The CDR3 region has the DNA TGTGCCAGCAGTTACTCGACACAGGGGGCAGATACGCAGTATTTT.

This chain links TRBV18 with TRBJ2-1; 8 bases line up with TRBD2. Trimming cost V 5 bases and J 2 bases; bases outside gene matches: 5. This CDR3 region has 15 residues. Germline V CDR1 and CDR2: KGHSH, LQKENI. The CDR3 is CASSSLAEAYNEQFF. The CDR3 DNA is TGTGCCAGCTCATCACTAGCGGAGGCCTACAATGAGCAGTTCTTC.

This chain connects TRBV11-2 to TRBJ2-5, with TRBD2 as a possible D gene (5 bases). Germline V gene sequence: CDR1 SGHAT, CDR2 FQNNGV. The CDR3 is made up of 17 amino acids. Trimming took off 1 base at V and 0 bases at J, with 15 bases between the two ends. CDR3 loop: CASSLGIEWRYQETQYF. DNA of the CDR3: TGTGCCAGCAGCTTAGGAATTGAGTGGAGGTACCAAGAGACCCAGTACTTC. Variable domain in full (rest from reference TRBV11-2 and TRBJ2-5): EAGVAQSPRYKIIEKRQSVAFWCNPISGHATLYWYQQILGQGPKLLIQFQNNGVVDDSQLPKDRFSAERLKGVDSTLKIQPAKLEDSAVYLCASSLGIEWRYQETQYFGPGTRLLVL.

This chain connects TRBV27 to TRBJ2-1; TRBD2 agrees at 9 bases. From germline, CDR1 is MNHEY and CDR2 SMNVEV (reference sequence). The CDR3 covers 15 residues. V was pared by 5 bases and J by 3 bases, with 5 bases of the junction left unmatched. CDR3 residues: CASSPIAGDYNEQFF. CDR3 DNA: TGTGCCAGCAGTCCTATAGCGGGAGACTACAATGAGCAGTTCTTC.

This clone was seen a handful of times. This sequence joins TRBV7-3 and TRBJ2-3; a weak D match, TRBD2 (7 bases). The V gene's germline CDR1 is SGHTA and CDR2 FQGTGA. V dropped 1 base and J dropped 10 bases, with 21 bases sitting between them. The CDR3 covers 16 residues. CDR3 amino acids: CASSLRGGTTGWPQYF. The CDR3 coding sequence is TGTGCCAGCAGCTTAAGGGGGGGGACAACGGGTTGGCCGCAGTATTTT.

The chain joins TRBV6-1 to TRBJ2-2; 12 positions match TRBD2. In germline, CDR1 is MNHNS, CDR2 SASEGT. V lost 8 bases and J lost 3; bases outside the gene matches: 4. The CDR3 loop spans 15 amino acids. Here the CDR3 DNA reads TGTGCCAGCCGACTAGCGGGAGTTCACACCGGGGAGCTGTTTTTT. As protein: CASRLAGVHTGELFF.

V and J are TRBV5-1 and TRBJ2-5; 7 bases fit TRBD1. V lost 2 bases to trimming and J lost 5 bases; unmatched junction nucleotides: 6. Per germline, CDR1 SGHRS and CDR2 YFSETQ. The CDR3 is 14 amino acids. The CDR3 DNA reads TGCGCCAGCAGCTTAGAGACAGGGTCGGAGACCCAGTACTTC. It translates to CASSLETGSETQYF.

This clone has more than one count but fewer than ten. V is TRBV4-2 and J is TRBJ2-3, with D maybe TRBD1 (6 bases). This CDR3 is 18 amino acids long. Trimming removed 0 bases at V and 0 bases at J, with 16 bases between. The V gene's germline CDR1 is LGHNA and CDR2 YNFKEQ. For the CDR3, the DNA is TGTGCCAGCAGCCAAGATCACAGCCACAGGGCTAGCACAGATACGCAGTATTTT. The encoded protein is CASSQDHSHRASTDTQYF.

The chain combines TRBV4-1 with TRBJ2-1, with 8 bases identical to TRBD2. This CDR3 spans 17 amino acids. The germline CDR1 and CDR2 sequences are MGHRA and YSYEKL. Trimming at V came to 1 base and at J to 2 bases, leaving 7 bases not matched to a gene. The CDR3 protein is CASSQVGLAGPYNEQFF. The CDR3 nucleotides read TGCGCCAGCAGCCAAGTGGGTCTAGCGGGTCCCTACAATGAGCAGTTCTTC.

This chain links TRBV6-5 with TRBJ1-3; maybe TRBD1 (6 bases). This CDR3 comprises 14 residues. The germline V gene has CDR1 MNHEY and CDR2 SVGAGI. Trimming pared 10 bases from V and 4 bases from J, leaving 17 bases between. The CDR3 nucleotides are TGTGCCACCAAAGTCAGGGGATCAGGAAACACCATATATTTT. It encodes CATKVRGSGNTIYF.

V and J are TRBV6-6 and TRBJ2-5; D might be TRBD1 (5 bases). CDR1 is MNHNY and CDR2 is SVGAGI in the germline V gene (reference sequence). Between the trimmed V and J ends, which lost 6 bases and 1 base, there was a span of 9 bases. This CDR3 has 13 residues. The CDR3 spells CASSPTVQETQYF. The CDR3, as DNA: TGTGCCAGCAGCCCGACAGTCCAAGAGACCCAGTACTTC.

The gene calls are TRBV14 and TRBJ1-6, with unresolved D. CDR3 length: 13 residues. Germline CDR1 SGHDN, CDR2 FVKESK. V shed 9 bases and J shed 10 bases, with 16 bases lying between them. This chain's CDR3 is CASSGNIYSPLHF. The CDR3 bases are TGTGCCAGTTCAGGAAATATCTACTCACCCCTCCACTTT.

The chain uses TRBV6-1 and TRBJ1-4, with 7 bases fitting TRBD1. J gave up 5 bases and V 5 bases, and 5 bases lay outside the gene matches. CDR3 length equals 14 residues. The germline V gene encodes CDR1 MNHNS and CDR2 SASEGT. CDR3 protein: CASSNVDRNEKLFF. In DNA, the CDR3 is TGTGCCAGCAGTAACGTGGACAGGAATGAAAAACTGTTTTTT.